This is a list of T cell receptor beta chains from one sample in a study of Ad26.COV2.S vaccination and SARS-CoV-2 variants. The assay was immunoSEQ multiplex PCR, and TCRdb's table has in-frame clones only and misses some. The profile shows around 300,000 clones, 80% to 90% of them singletons. The sample consisted of peripheral blood, taken in a trial of Ad26.COV2.S vaccine versus placebo. These receptors were taken from a person aged 18-65 years who received the Ad26.COV2.S COVID-19 vaccine or a placebo. The CDR3 runs from the conserved cysteine through the conserved F or W. Fields, in order: clone size, V gene, D gene, J gene, CDR3 protein, CDR3 DNA. A D gene is named only where the DNA matches it firmly. Rows give clone size only sometimes, using once, few, many, or a class for an expanded clone.

abundance: -; v_gene: TRBV7-9; d_gene: -; j_gene: TRBJ2-2; CDR3aa: CASSLGSRVAGELFF; CDR3nt: TGTGCCAGCAGCTTAGGTTCCAGGGTCGCCGGGGAGCTGTTTTTT
abundance: -; v_gene: TRBV27; d_gene: -; j_gene: TRBJ1-4; CDR3aa: CASSFSRTTNEKLFF; CDR3nt: TGTGCCAGCAGTTTTTCCCGTACAACTAATGAAAAACTGTTTTTT
abundance: -; v_gene: TRBV15; d_gene: -; j_gene: TRBJ1-4; CDR3aa: CATKQGLLAAATNEKLFF; CDR3nt: TGTGCCACAAAACAGGGCCTTTTAGCCGCTGCAACTAATGAAAAACTGTTTTTT
abundance: -; v_gene: TRBV29-1; d_gene: -; j_gene: TRBJ2-2; CDR3aa: CSVEGFGSNTGELFF; CDR3nt: TGCAGCGTTGAAGGTTTCGGGTCCAACACCGGGGAGCTGTTTTTT
abundance: few; v_gene: TRBV5-1; d_gene: -; j_gene: TRBJ1-6; CDR3aa: CASSWSDQSDGAPLHF; CDR3nt: TGCGCCAGCAGCTGGAGTGATCAGTCCGACGGGGCACCCCTCCACTTT
abundance: -; v_gene: TRBV6-5; d_gene: -; j_gene: TRBJ2-5; CDR3aa: CASSFRGGQETQYF; CDR3nt: TGTGCCAGCAGTTTCAGGGGAGGCCAAGAGACCCAGTACTTC
abundance: -; v_gene: TRBV18; d_gene: -; j_gene: TRBJ1-1; CDR3aa: CASSPPNGENTEAFF; CDR3nt: TGTGCCAGCTCACCACCCAACGGGGAGAACACTGAAGCTTTCTTT
abundance: -; v_gene: TRBV5-5; d_gene: -; j_gene: TRBJ1-2; CDR3aa: CASSLPPPPYGYTF; CDR3nt: TGTGCCAGCAGCTTGCCCCCACCTCCCTATGGCTACACCTTC
abundance: -; v_gene: TRBV19; d_gene: TRBD1; j_gene: TRBJ2-2; CDR3aa: CASNPDRAPTGELFF; CDR3nt: TGTGCCAGTAACCCGGACAGGGCCCCCACCGGGGAGCTGTTTTTT
abundance: few; v_gene: TRBV6-5; d_gene: -; j_gene: TRBJ1-6; CDR3aa: CASSSVISPLHF; CDR3nt: TGTGCCAGCAGTTCGGTCATTTCACCCCTCCACTTT
abundance: -; v_gene: TRBV5-4; d_gene: TRBD1; j_gene: TRBJ2-1; CDR3aa: CASSLGDSSYNEQFF; CDR3nt: TGTGCCAGCAGCTTGGGGGACAGCTCCTACAATGAGCAGTTCTTC
abundance: -; v_gene: TRBV10-3; d_gene: -; j_gene: TRBJ2-5; CDR3aa: CAIRRDVQETQYF; CDR3nt: TGTGCCATCAGGAGAGACGTCCAAGAGACCCAGTACTTC
abundance: -; v_gene: TRBV18; d_gene: -; j_gene: TRBJ2-5; CDR3aa: CASSPPVWDGDETQYF; CDR3nt: TGTGCCAGCTCACCACCGGTATGGGACGGTGATGAGACCCAGTACTTC
abundance: -; v_gene: TRBV15; d_gene: TRBD1; j_gene: TRBJ2-7; CDR3aa: CATSYRGLGSYEQYF; CDR3nt: TGTGCCACCAGCTACAGGGGGCTCGGGTCCTACGAGCAGTACTTC
abundance: -; v_gene: TRBV27; d_gene: TRBD2; j_gene: TRBJ2-7; CDR3aa: CASKAQDSGRADEQYF; CDR3nt: TGTGCCAGCAAAGCGCAAGATAGCGGGAGGGCCGACGAGCAGTACTTC
abundance: -; v_gene: TRBV15; d_gene: -; j_gene: TRBJ2-5; CDR3aa: CATRKEQETQYF; CDR3nt: TGTGCCACCAGGAAGGAACAAGAGACCCAGTACTTC
abundance: -; v_gene: TRBV28; d_gene: -; j_gene: TRBJ1-1; CDR3aa: CASRETGGPEAFF; CDR3nt: TGTGCCAGCAGAGAGACAGGAGGTCCTGAAGCTTTCTTT
abundance: -; v_gene: TRBV5-5; d_gene: -; j_gene: TRBJ1-5; CDR3aa: CASSLGVRDGGYQPQHF; CDR3nt: TGTGCCAGCAGCTTGGGGGTCCGGGACGGTGGGTATCAGCCCCAGCATTTT
abundance: once; v_gene: TRBV19; d_gene: TRBD2; j_gene: TRBJ2-1; CDR3aa: CASSTFQGLAGRYNEQFF; CDR3nt: TGTGCCAGTAGTACCTTTCAGGGACTAGCGGGCAGGTACAATGAGCAGTTCTTC
abundance: -; v_gene: TRBV7-7; d_gene: -; j_gene: TRBJ2-2; CDR3aa: CASSFKWGADTGELFF; CDR3nt: TGTGCTAGCAGTTTCAAATGGGGGGCGGACACCGGGGAGCTGTTTTTT
abundance: -; v_gene: TRBV7-6; d_gene: -; j_gene: TRBJ2-7; CDR3aa: CASSFAAGQGSYEQYF; CDR3nt: TGTGCCAGCAGCTTCGCCGCGGGACAAGGCTCCTACGAGCAGTACTTC
abundance: -; v_gene: TRBV28; d_gene: TRBD2; j_gene: TRBJ2-2; CDR3aa: CASSTRDLSGRNTGELFF; CDR3nt: TGTGCCAGCAGTACCCGGGATTTGAGCGGGAGAAACACCGGGGAGCTGTTTTTT
abundance: -; v_gene: TRBV6-2/TRBV6-3; d_gene: -; j_gene: TRBJ2-7; CDR3aa: CASSYSKSGSGPHEQYF; CDR3nt: TGTGCCAGCAGTTACTCGAAGTCAGGTTCTGGTCCCCACGAGCAGTACTTC
abundance: -; v_gene: TRBV29-1; d_gene: -; j_gene: TRBJ1-2; CDR3aa: CSVPGRGPGYGYTF; CDR3nt: TGCAGCGTCCCTGGACGGGGGCCTGGCTATGGCTACACCTTC
abundance: -; v_gene: TRBV5-1; d_gene: TRBD1; j_gene: TRBJ2-4; CDR3aa: CASSWGQGLAKNIQYF; CDR3nt: TGCGCCAGCAGCTGGGGACAGGGTCTAGCCAAAAACATTCAGTACTTC
abundance: -; v_gene: TRBV10-1; d_gene: -; j_gene: TRBJ2-3; CDR3aa: CASSDRGSYTDTQYF; CDR3nt: TGCGCCAGCAGTGATAGAGGATCCTACACAGATACGCAGTATTTT
abundance: -; v_gene: TRBV13; d_gene: -; j_gene: TRBJ1-5; CDR3aa: CASSLGGVPQPQHF; CDR3nt: TGTGCCAGCAGCTTAGGAGGGGTACCTCAGCCCCAGCATTTT
abundance: -; v_gene: TRBV14; d_gene: -; j_gene: TRBJ2-5; CDR3aa: CASSQVVGPRGTQYF; CDR3nt: TGTGCCAGCAGCCAAGTGGTGGGTCCTCGGGGAACCCAGTACTTC
abundance: -; v_gene: TRBV5-5; d_gene: -; j_gene: TRBJ1-1; CDR3aa: CASSLGVGLQAFF; CDR3nt: TGTGCCAGCAGCTTAGGGGTCGGGCTACAAGCTTTCTTT
abundance: -; v_gene: TRBV14; d_gene: -; j_gene: TRBJ2-1; CDR3aa: CASSRGTPQNNEQFF; CDR3nt: TGTGCCAGCAGCCGCGGGACTCCACAAAACAATGAGCAGTTCTTC